The TCR beta chain described here comes from a study of cytomegalovirus exposure and HLA in healthy donors. 13 Jbeta primers and 60 Vbeta primers were used for the PCR. The repertoire was sequenced with immunoSEQ multiplex PCR; TCRdb's copy has only in-frame clones and lacks some. The profile shows some 130,000 clones, 70% to 90% of them singletons. Deletions cut 8 bases from V and 5 bases from J, with 17 bases between. The length of the CDR3 is 14 residues. In germline, CDR1 is SGHAT, CDR2 FQDESV (reference sequence). This clone was observed once. The chain recombines TRBV11-1 with TRBJ2-3, with D perhaps TRBD2 (8 bases). The receptor's source is a man aged 35 to 55 in good health and CMV-seronegative. Sequences were obtained from PBMCs. CDR3 bases: TGTGCCAGCGAGACAGGGACTAGACGAGATACGCAGTATTTT. Protein sequence: CASETGTRRDTQYF.